The 4 T cell receptor beta chains below were found in one sample sequenced in a study of T cells in tuberculosis. This table comes from immunoSEQ multiplex PCR, and its TCRdb copy is limited to in-frame clones, with some not included. The repertoire has more than 30,000 clones, 94% of them found once; the top ten carry more than 6.5%. Specimen: PBMCs. The receptors were gathered from a donor aged 10 to 29 with latent tuberculosis or without tuberculosis infection.

The CDR3 DNA sequence: TGTGCCAGCAGGGCCGGGACTAGCGGGAGGAATGAGCAGTTCTTC. Residues: CASRAGTSGRNEQFF. J is TRBJ2-1 and V is TRBV6-1; 15 bases line up with TRBD2. Unmatched junction bases numbered 4, after V lost 6 bases and J lost 7 bases. From germline, CDR1 is MNHNS and CDR2 SASEGT. The CDR3 is made up of 15 amino acids.

The genes are TRBV6-1 and TRBJ1-1; D is perhaps TRBD1 (5 bases). Per germline, CDR1 MNHNS and CDR2 SASEGT. V was trimmed by 3 bases and J by 5 bases, leaving 22 bases between them. The CDR3 spans 17 residues. CDR3 region: CASSEGRGASGLTEAFF. CDR3 nucleotide sequence: TGTGCCAGCAGTGAGGGGAGGGGCGCCTCGGGTTTGACTGAAGCTTTCTTT.

In its sample, this clone was seen a few times. The genes are TRBV25-1 and TRBJ2-5, with TRBD2 identical over 10 bases. With 4 bases clipped from V and 5 bases from J, the junction kept 1 base outside the gene matches. The CDR3 extends over 13 amino acids. The V gene's germline CDR1 is MGHDK and CDR2 SYGVNS. The CDR3 bases are TGTGCCAGCAGTGTGGGACTAGCGGAGACCCAGTACTTC. Amino acids: CASSVGLAETQYF.

The V and J genes are TRBV10-3 and TRBJ1-5, with D maybe TRBD1 (5 bases). V was shortened by 5 bases and J by 7 bases, with 15 bases between the two germline ends. Germline CDR1 ENHRY, CDR2 SYGVKD. The CDR3 spans 14 residues. The DNA for the CDR3 is TGTGCCATCAGTATGGACAACATGGGACAGCCCCAGCATTTT. Protein sequence: CAISMDNMGQPQHF.